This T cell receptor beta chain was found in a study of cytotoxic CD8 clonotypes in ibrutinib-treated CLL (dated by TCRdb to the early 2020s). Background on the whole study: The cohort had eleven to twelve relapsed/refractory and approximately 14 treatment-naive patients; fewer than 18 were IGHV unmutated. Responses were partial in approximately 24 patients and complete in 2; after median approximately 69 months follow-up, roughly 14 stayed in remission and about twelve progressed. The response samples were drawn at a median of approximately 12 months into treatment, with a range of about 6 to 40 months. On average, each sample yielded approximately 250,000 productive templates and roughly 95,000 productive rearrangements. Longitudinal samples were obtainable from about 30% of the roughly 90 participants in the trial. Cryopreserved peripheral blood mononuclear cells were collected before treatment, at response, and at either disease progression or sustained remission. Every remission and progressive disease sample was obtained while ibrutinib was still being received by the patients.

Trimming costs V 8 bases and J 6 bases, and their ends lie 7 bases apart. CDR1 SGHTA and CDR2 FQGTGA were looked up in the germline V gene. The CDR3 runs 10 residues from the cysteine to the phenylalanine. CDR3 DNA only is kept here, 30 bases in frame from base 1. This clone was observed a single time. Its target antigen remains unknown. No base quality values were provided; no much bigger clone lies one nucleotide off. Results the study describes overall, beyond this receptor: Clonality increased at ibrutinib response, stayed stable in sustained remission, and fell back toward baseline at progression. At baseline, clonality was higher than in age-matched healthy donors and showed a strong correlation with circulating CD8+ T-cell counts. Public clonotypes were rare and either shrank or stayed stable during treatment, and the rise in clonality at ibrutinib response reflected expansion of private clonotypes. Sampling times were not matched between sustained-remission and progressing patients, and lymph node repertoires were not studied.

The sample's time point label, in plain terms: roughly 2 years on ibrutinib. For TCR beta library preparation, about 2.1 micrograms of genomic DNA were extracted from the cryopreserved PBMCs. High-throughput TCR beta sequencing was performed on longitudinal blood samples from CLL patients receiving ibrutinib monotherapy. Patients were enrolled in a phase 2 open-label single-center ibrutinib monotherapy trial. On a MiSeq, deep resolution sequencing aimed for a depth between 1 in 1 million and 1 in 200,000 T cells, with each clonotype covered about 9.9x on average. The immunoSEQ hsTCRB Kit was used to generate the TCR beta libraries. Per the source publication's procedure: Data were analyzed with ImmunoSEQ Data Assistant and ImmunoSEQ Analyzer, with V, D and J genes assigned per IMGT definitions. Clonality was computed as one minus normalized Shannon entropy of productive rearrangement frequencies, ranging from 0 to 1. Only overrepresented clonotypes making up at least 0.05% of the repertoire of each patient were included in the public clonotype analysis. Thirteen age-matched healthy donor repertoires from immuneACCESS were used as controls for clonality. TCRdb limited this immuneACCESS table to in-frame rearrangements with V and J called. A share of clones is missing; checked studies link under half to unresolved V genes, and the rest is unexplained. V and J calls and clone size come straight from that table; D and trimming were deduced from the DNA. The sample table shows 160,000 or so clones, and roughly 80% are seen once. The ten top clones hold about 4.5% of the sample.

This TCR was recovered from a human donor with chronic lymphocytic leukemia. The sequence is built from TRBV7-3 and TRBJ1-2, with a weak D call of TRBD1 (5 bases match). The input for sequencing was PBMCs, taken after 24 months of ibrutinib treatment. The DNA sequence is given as TGTGCCAGCGGGGGGAATGGCTACACCTTC. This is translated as CASGGNGYTF.